The rows below give T cell receptor beta chains drawn from one sample of a study of T cells after yellow fever vaccination. TCRdb analysed the 5' RACE reads with MiXCR anew, one entry per CDR3 protein. Here the sample spans fewer than 350,000 distinct CDR3 sequences, 8.7% being singletons. The sample in question was PBMCs, obtained on the day of the first yellow fever vaccination. Receptors were obtained from a man between 18 and 29 years old who received the YFV17D yellow fever vaccine. CDR3s include the opening cysteine and the closing phenylalanine or tryptophan. The D gene is left open where the match is weak. Some rows have no size entry. The others give once, few or many, or a class for an expanded clone.

>TRBD1|NA|TRBV12-3/TRBV12-4|TRBJ2-7
CASRHRDRGYEQYF
TGTGCCAGCAGGCACCGGGACAGGGGCTACGAGCAGTACTTC
>NA|NA|TRBV20-1|TRBJ2-2
CSAKGVRGTANTGELFF
TGCAGTGCTAAGGGGGTTCGCGGGACAGCCAACACCGGGGAGCTGTTTTTT
>TRBD1|few|TRBV4-3|TRBJ2-1
CASSQVGDRANEQFF
TGCGCCAGCAGCCAAGTTGGTGACAGGGCTAATGAGCAGTTCTTC
>TRBD1|few|TRBV5-4|TRBJ1-4
CASSLLGTGNEKLFF
TGTGCCAGCAGCTTGTTGGGGACAGGGAATGAAAAACTGTTTTTT
>TRBD1|few|TRBV10-3|TRBJ2-6
CAISDSGGAGANVLTF
TGTGCCATCAGTGACTCAGGGGGCGCTGGGGCCAACGTCCTGACTTTC
>NA|few|TRBV5-1|TRBJ1-5
CASSFQGFNDNQPQHF
TGCGCCAGCAGCTTCCAGGGGTTTAACGACAATCAGCCCCAGCATTTT
>NA|few|TRBV14|TRBJ1-1
CASSQDWAGAAFF
TGTGCCAGCAGCCAAGATTGGGCAGGGGCAGCTTTCTTT
>NA|many|TRBV3-1|TRBJ1-5
CASSQGRGPAQEPQHF
TGTGCCAGCAGCCAAGGGCGCGGCCCGGCGCAGGAGCCCCAGCATTTT
>TRBD1|few|TRBV12-3/TRBV12-4|TRBJ2-2
CASRRQGEEGGELFF
TGTGCCAGCAGGAGACAGGGGGAAGAGGGCGGGGAGCTGTTTTTT
>NA|few|TRBV11-2|TRBJ2-3
CASSPPPLGLTQYF
TGTGCCAGCAGCCCCCCCCCCCTGGGCCTTACGCAGTATTTT
>NA|many|TRBV7-2|TRBJ1-4
CASSFFGSPGEKLFF
TGTGCCAGCAGCTTTTTTGGTAGTCCAGGCGAAAAACTGTTTTTT
>NA|few|TRBV19|TRBJ1-5
CASRPGGQPQHF
TGTGCCAGTAGGCCAGGAGGACAGCCCCAGCATTTT
>NA|few|TRBV7-9|TRBJ1-2
CASSLWGYGYTF
TGTGCCAGCAGCTTATGGGGCTATGGCTACACCTTC
>NA|few|TRBV20-1|TRBJ2-5
CSASTGSQETQYF
TGCAGTGCTAGTACTGGAAGCCAAGAGACCCAGTACTTC
>NA|few|TRBV7-3|TRBJ1-6
CASSQGGRSPLHF
TGTGCCAGCAGCCAAGGGGGTCGATCACCCCTCCACTTT
>TRBD1|many|TRBV10-3|TRBJ2-1
CAIGTGTHEQFF
TGTGCCATCGGGACAGGGACGCATGAGCAGTTCTTC
>NA|NA|TRBV20-1|TRBJ2-7
CSALGWGVYEQYF
TGCAGTGCCCTAGGGTGGGGGGTCTACGAGCAGTACTTC
>TRBD1|many|TRBV7-2|TRBJ2-7
CASSFAKGQGSGEQYF
TGTGCCAGCAGCTTCGCGAAGGGACAGGGGTCTGGAGAGCAGTACTTC
>NA|NA|TRBV20-1|TRBJ1-5
CSASQGTQNQPQHF
TGCAGTGCTAGTCAGGGCACTCAAAATCAGCCCCAGCATTTT
>NA|NA|TRBV20-1|TRBJ2-1
CSAKSSESSYNEQFF
TGCAGTGCTAAGTCTAGCGAAAGCTCCTACAATGAGCAGTTCTTC
>NA|NA|TRBV5-4|TRBJ2-1
CASSLVVSYNEQFF
TGTGCCAGCAGTTTGGTGGTATCCTACAATGAGCAGTTCTTC
>TRBD2|NA|TRBV15|TRBJ2-5
CATSRDHGGETQYF
TGTGCCACCAGCAGAGATCACGGGGGGGAGACCCAGTACTTC
>NA|NA|TRBV20-1|TRBJ2-7
CSARGTVDEQYF
TGCAGTGCTAGAGGGACAGTTGACGAGCAGTACTTC
>NA|few|TRBV2|TRBJ2-7
CAGKVERSSYEQYF
TGTGCCGGGAAGGTTGAGCGGAGCTCCTACGAGCAGTACTTC
>TRBD2|few|TRBV20-1|TRBJ2-5
CSASPAGGLQETQYF
TGCAGTGCTAGCCCTGCGGGGGGGCTCCAAGAGACCCAGTACTTC
>TRBD1|many|TRBV4-3|TRBJ1-2
CASSQTTGGYGYTF
TGCGCCAGCAGCCAAACCACAGGGGGGTATGGCTACACCTTC
>NA|few|TRBV7-3|TRBJ2-1
CASSLNPRDEQFF
TGTGCCAGCAGCTTAAATCCCCGCGACGAGCAGTTCTTC
>NA|NA|TRBV5-1|TRBJ1-2
CASSLGTFPYGYTF
TGCGCCAGCAGCTTGGGGACGTTTCCCTATGGCTACACCTTC
>TRBD1|NA|TRBV20-1|TRBJ1-1
CSTKTGAMNTEAFF
TGCTCGACGAAAACAGGGGCGATGAACACTGAAGCTTTCTTT
>NA|many|TRBV5-1|TRBJ2-6
CASSLFSPGANVLTF
TGCGCCAGCAGCTTGTTCAGCCCTGGGGCCAACGTCCTGACTTTC
>TRBD1|NA|TRBV5-4|TRBJ1-2
CASTRTGTGVSGYTF
TGTGCCAGCACTCGAACCGGGACAGGGGTTTCTGGCTACACCTTC
>TRBD1|NA|TRBV6-2/TRBV6-3|TRBJ2-1
CASSDPGGRGSYNEQFF
TGTGCCAGCAGTGACCCAGGGGGCCGGGGATCCTACAATGAGCAGTTCTTC